Listed here are 7 T cell receptor beta chains from one sample, sequenced in a study of monozygotic twins with inflammatory bowel disease. TCRdb derives one entry per CDR3 protein from the 5' RACE reads, leaving out DNA. Recorded here are more than 300,000 distinct CDR3 sequences; the top ten clones represent roughly 2.6%. Sample: blood. All receptors derive from a human donor with ulcerative colitis or Crohn's disease, or a healthy co-twin of an affected twin (not recorded which).

The chain uses TRBV12-3 or TRBV12-4 and TRBJ2-7. The length of the CDR3 is 14 residues. The CDR3 loop reads CASSFTGSSYEQYF.

The chain combines TRBV20-1 with TRBJ1-2; TCRdb picks TRBD1, but there is no DNA to check that call. Germline V gene sequence: CDR1 DFQATT, CDR2 SNEGSKA (reference sequence). The CDR3 totals 12 residues. The CDR3 region is CSASRGYDGYTF.

This CDR3 reads CASSQEVSLPRELFF. This chain links TRBV4-3 with TRBJ2-2; TCRdb gives TRBD2 as the D gene, but with no DNA this cannot be confirmed. The germline V gene encodes CDR1 LGHNA and CDR2 YSLEER. This CDR3 has 15 residues.

The chain is built from TRBV20-1 and TRBJ2-7; lacking DNA, the TRBD1 call made by TCRdb goes unchecked. Germline V gives CDR1 DFQATT, CDR2 SNEGSKA (reference sequence). The CDR3 runs 17 residues. CDR3 sequence: CSAREFPGQGISYEQYF.

This sequence joins TRBV5-1 and TRBJ2-1. Germline CDR1 reads SGHRS; CDR2 reads YFSETQ. This CDR3 is 13 amino acids long. The CDR3 here is CASSFNSYNEQFF.

The genes are TRBV18 and TRBJ1-1. CDR3 length equals 15 residues. Germline V CDR1 and CDR2: KGHSH, LQKENI. The CDR3 protein is CASSPLRNRNTEAFF.

The chain links TRBV7-9 to TRBJ2-1; TCRdb's assignment of TRBD1 cannot be checked, as there is no DNA. Germline-derived CDR1 and CDR2 are SEHNR and FQNEAQ (reference sequence). The CDR3 has 15 residues. CDR3 region: CASSPTGGTYNEQFF.